Detailed here is one T cell receptor beta chain. The data belong to a study of metastatic and nonmetastatic thyroid tumors. At the level of the study: Malignant thyroid and benign thyroid patients provided blood and tumor or nodule tissue whose repertoires were compared.

TCRdb reanalyzed the PCR reads with MiXCR. The sample contains some 25,000 clones, about 20% of which appear only once. Patients underwent thyroid surgery, and none had received any treatment before it. The sequencing sample was made of blood. The receptor was derived from a female donor with papillary thyroid cancer or a benign thyroid nodule (not recorded which). Some clones in this sample may be carry-over from other donors' samples.

CDR3 nucleotides: TGCAGTGCTAAAGCAGGGAAGAACAATCAGCCAAAGCATTTT. This gives the protein CSAKAGKNNQPKHF. The chain employs TRBV20-1 and TRBJ1-5, with D tentatively TRBD1 (5 bases). V lost 4 bases and J lost 14, with 24 bases in between. The CDR3 has 14 amino acids. Germline CDR1 and CDR2: DFQATT and SNEGSKA (reference sequence).